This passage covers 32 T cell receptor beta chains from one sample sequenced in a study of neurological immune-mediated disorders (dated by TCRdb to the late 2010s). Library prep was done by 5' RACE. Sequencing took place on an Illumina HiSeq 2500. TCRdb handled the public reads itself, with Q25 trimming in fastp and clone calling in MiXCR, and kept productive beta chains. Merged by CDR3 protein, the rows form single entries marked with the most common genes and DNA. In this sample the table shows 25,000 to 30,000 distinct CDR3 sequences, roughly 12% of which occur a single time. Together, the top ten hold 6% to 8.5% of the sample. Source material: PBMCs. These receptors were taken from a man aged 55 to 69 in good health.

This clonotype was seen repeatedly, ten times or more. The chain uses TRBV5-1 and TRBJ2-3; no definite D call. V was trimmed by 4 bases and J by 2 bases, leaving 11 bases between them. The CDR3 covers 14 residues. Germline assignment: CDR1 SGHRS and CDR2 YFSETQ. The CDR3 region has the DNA TGCGCCAGCAGCCCCGTGTCAGCCACAGATACGCAGTATTTT. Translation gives CASSPVSATDTQYF.

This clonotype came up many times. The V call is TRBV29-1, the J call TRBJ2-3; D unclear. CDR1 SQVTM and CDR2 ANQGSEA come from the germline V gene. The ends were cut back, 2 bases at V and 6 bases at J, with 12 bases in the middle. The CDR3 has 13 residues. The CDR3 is CSVEYSRSDTQYF. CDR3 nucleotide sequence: TGCAGCGTTGAATATTCCAGGTCCGATACGCAGTATTTT.

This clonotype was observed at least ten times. The chain's CDR3 is CASSLAGTAYNEQFF. The CDR3 bases are TGCGCCAGCAGCCTAGCCGGGACGGCTTACAATGAGCAGTTCTTC. The chain joins TRBV5-1 to TRBJ2-1, with D perhaps being TRBD1 or TRBD2 (5 bases each). The CDR3 is 15 residues long. Trimming removed 4 bases at V and 4 bases at J, with 15 bases between. The germline gives CDR1 SGHRS, CDR2 YFSETQ.

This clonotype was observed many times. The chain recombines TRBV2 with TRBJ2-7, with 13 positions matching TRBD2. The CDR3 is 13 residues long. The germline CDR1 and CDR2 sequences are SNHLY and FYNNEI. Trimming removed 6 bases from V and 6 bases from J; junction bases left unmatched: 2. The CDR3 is CASRGLAGAEQYF. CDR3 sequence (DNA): TGTGCCAGCAGAGGACTAGCGGGAGCCGAGCAGTACTTC.

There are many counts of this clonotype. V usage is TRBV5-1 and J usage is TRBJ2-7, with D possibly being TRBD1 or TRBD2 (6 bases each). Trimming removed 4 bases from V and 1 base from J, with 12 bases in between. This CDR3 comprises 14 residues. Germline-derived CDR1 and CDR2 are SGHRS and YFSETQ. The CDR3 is CASSGGTPSYEQYF. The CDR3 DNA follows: TGCGCCAGCAGCGGAGGGACACCTTCCTACGAGCAGTACTTC. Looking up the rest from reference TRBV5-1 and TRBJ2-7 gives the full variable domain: KAGVTQTPRYLIKTRGQQVTLSCSPISGHRSVSWYQQTPGQGLQFLFEYFSETQRNKGNFPGRFSGRQFSNSRSEMNVSTLELGDSALYLCASSGGTPSYEQYFGPGTRLTVT.

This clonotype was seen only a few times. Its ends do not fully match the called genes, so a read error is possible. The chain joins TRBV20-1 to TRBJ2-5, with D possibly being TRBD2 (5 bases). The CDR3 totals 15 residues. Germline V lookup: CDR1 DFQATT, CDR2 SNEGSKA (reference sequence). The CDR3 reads CSTRDRWTLEETQYF. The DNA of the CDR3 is TGCAGTACTAGAGATCGATGGACTCTCGAAGAGACCCAGTACTTC.

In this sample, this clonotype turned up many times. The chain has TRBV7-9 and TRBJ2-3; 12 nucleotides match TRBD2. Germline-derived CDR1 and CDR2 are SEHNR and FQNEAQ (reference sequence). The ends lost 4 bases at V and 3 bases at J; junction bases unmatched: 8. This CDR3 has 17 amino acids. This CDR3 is CASSWPLAGGPTDTQYF. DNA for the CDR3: TGTGCCAGCAGCTGGCCCCTAGCGGGAGGGCCAACAGATACGCAGTATTTT.

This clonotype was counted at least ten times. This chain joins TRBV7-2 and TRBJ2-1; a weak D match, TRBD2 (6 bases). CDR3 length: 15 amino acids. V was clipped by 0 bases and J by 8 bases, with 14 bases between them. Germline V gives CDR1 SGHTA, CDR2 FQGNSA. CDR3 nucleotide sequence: TGTGCCAGCAGCTTAGCGATGGGACTCCCATATGAGCAGTTCTTC. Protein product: CASSLAMGLPYEQFF.

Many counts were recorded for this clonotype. DNA of the CDR3: TGTGCCAGCAGGCCCGACAACTATGGCTACACCTTC. Translating gives CASRPDNYGYTF. V and J are TRBV28 and TRBJ1-2; D is uncertain. From germline, CDR1 is MDHEN and CDR2 SYDVKM. The CDR3 runs to 12 residues. The germline V and J ends were trimmed by 6 bases and 2 bases, with 7 bases remaining between them.

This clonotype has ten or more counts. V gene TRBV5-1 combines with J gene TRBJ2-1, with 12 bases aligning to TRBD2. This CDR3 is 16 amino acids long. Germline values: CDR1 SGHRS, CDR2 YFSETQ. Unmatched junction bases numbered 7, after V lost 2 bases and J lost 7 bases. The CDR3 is CASSFLAGGPGNEQFF. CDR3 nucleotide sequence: TGCGCCAGCAGCTTTCTAGCGGGGGGGCCTGGTAATGAGCAGTTCTTC. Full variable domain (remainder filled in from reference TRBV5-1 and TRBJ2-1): KAGVTQTPRYLIKTRGQQVTLSCSPISGHRSVSWYQQTPGQGLQFLFEYFSETQRNKGNFPGRFSGRQFSNSRSEMNVSTLELGDSALYLCASSFLAGGPGNEQFFGPGTRLTVL.

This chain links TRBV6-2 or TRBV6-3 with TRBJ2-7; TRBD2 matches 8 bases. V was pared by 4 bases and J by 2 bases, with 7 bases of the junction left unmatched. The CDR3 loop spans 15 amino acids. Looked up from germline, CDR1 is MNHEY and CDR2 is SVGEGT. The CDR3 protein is CASSSFGGGTYEQYF. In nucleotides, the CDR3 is TGTGCCAGCAGTTCCTTTGGCGGGGGGACCTACGAGCAGTACTTC.

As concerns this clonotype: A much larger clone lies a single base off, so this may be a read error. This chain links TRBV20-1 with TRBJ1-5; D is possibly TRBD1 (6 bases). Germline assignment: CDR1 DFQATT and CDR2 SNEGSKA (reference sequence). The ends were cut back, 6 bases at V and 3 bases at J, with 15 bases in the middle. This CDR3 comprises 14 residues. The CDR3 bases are TGCAGTGCAAAAACAGGGATCGTCAATCAGCCCCAGCATTTT. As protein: CSAKTGIVNQPQHF.

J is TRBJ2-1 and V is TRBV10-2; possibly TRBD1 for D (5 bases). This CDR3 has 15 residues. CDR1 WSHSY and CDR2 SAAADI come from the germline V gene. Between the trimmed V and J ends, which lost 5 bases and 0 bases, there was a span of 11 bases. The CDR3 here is CASSKDRGSYNEQFF. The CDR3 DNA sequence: TGCGCCAGCAGTAAAGACAGAGGCTCCTACAATGAGCAGTTCTTC.

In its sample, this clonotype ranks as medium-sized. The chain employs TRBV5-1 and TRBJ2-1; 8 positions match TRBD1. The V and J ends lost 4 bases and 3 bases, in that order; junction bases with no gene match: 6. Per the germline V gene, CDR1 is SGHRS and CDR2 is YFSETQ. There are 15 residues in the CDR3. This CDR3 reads CASSRLTGDYNEQFF. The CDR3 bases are TGCGCCAGCAGCCGACTGACAGGGGACTACAATGAGCAGTTCTTC.

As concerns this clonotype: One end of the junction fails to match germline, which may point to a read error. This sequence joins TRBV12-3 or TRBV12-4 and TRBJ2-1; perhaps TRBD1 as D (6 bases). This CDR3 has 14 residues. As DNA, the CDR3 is TGCGTCAGCAGCCAAGGACAGCCCCACAATGAGCAGTTCTTC. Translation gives CVSSQGQPHNEQFF.

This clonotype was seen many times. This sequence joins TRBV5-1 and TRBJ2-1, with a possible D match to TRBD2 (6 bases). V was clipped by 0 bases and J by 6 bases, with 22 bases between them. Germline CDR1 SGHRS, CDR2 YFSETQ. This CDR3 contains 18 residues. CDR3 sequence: CASSLVGALRGGGNEQFF. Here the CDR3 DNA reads TGCGCCAGCAGCTTGGTAGGGGCCCTGCGGGGAGGTGGCAATGAGCAGTTCTTC.

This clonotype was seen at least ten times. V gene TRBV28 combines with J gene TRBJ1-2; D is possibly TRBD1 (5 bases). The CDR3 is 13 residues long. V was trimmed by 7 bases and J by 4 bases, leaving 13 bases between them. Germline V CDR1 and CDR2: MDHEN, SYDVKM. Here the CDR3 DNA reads TGTGCCAGCACTAGGGGACCGCGCTATGGCTACACCTTC. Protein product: CASTRGPRYGYTF.

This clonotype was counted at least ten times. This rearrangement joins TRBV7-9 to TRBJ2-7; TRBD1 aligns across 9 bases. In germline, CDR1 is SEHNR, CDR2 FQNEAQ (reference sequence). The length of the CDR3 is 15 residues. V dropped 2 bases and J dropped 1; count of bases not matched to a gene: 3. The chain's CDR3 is CASSLQDRGSYEQYF. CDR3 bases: TGTGCCAGCAGCTTACAGGACAGGGGATCCTACGAGCAGTACTTC.

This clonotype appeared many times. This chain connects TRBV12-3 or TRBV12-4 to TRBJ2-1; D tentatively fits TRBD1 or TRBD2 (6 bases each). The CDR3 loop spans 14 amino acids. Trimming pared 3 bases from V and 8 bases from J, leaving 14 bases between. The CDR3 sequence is CASSFRSGADEQFF. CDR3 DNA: TGTGCCAGCAGTTTTAGGTCGGGGGCTGATGAGCAGTTCTTC.

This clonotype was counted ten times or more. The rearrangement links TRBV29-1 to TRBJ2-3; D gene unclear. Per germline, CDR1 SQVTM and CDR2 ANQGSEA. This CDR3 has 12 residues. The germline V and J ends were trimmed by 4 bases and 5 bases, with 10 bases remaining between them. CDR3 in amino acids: CSVVPGGDTQYF. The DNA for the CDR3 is TGCAGCGTTGTCCCCGGTGGAGATACGCAGTATTTT.

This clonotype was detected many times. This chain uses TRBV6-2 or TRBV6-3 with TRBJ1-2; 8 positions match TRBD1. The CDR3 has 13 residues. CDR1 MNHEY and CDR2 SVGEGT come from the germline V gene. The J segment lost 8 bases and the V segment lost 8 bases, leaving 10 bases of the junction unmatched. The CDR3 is CASARDRGSGYTF. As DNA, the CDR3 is TGTGCCAGCGCTCGAGACAGGGGTTCCGGCTACACCTTC.

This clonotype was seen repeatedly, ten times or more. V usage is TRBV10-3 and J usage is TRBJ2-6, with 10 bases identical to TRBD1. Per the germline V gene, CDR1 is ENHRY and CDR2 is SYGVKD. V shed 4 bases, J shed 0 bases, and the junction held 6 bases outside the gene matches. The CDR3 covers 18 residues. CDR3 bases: TGTGCCATCAGTGGAGGACAGGGGGTGTACTCTGGGGCCAACGTCCTGACTTTC. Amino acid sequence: CAISGGQGVYSGANVLTF.

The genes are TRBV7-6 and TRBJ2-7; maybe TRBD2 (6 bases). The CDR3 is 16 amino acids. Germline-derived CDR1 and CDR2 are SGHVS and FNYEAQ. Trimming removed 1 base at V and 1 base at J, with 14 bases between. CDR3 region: CASSLDAGLGSYEQYF. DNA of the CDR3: TGTGCCAGCAGCTTAGACGCGGGACTTGGGTCCTACGAGCAGTACTTC.

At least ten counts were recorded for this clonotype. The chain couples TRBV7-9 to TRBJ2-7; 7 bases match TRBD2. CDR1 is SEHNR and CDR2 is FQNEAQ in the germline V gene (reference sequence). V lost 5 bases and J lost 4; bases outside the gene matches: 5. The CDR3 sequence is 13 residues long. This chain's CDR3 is CASSLGGEYEQYF. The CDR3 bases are TGTGCCAGCAGCCTTGGGGGGGAATACGAGCAGTACTTC.

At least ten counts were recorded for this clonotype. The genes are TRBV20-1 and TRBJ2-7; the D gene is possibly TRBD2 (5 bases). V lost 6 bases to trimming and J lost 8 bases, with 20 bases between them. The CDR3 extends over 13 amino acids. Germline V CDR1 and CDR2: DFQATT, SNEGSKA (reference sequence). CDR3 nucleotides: TGCAGTGCGGCCAGGACTGAATCTGGAAAGCAGTACTTC. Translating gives CSAARTESGKQYF.

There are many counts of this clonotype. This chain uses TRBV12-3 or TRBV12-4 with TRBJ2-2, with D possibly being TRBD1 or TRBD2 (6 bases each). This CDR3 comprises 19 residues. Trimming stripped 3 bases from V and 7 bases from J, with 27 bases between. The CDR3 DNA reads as TGTGCCAGCAGTTTCGGGGGCGGAAGGACAGCCACCCACAGCGGGGAGCTGTTTTTT. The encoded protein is CASSFGGGRTATHSGELFF.

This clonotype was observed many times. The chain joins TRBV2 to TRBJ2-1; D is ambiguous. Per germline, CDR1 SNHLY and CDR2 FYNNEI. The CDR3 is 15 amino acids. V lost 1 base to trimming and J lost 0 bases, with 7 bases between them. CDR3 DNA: TGTGCCAGCAGTGAAGAAGAAAGCTCCTACAATGAGCAGTTCTTC. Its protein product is CASSEEESSYNEQFF. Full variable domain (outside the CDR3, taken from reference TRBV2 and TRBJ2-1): EPEVTQTPSHQVTQMGQEVILRCVPISNHLYFYWYRQILGQKVEFLVSFYNNEISEKSEIFDDQFSVERPDGSNFTLKIRSTKLEDSAMYFCASSEEESSYNEQFFGPGTRLTVL.

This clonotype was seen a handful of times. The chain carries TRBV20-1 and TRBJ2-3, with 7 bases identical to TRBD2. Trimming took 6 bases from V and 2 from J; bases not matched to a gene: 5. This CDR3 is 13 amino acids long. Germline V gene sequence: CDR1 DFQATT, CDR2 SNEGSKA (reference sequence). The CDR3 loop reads CSATGTTTDTQYF. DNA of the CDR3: TGCAGTGCAACCGGGACTACCACAGATACGCAGTATTTT.

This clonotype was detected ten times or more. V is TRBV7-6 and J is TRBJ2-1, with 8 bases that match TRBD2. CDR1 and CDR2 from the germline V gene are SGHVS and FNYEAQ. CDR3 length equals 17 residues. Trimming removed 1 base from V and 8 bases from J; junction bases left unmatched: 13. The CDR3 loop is CASSLELAGGLMYEQFF. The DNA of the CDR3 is TGTGCCAGCAGCTTAGAGCTCGCGGGAGGCCTTATGTATGAGCAGTTCTTC.

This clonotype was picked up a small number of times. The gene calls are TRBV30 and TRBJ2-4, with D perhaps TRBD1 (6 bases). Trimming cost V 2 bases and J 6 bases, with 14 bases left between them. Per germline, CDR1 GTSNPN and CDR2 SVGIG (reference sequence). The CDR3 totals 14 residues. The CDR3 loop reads CAWSTVTGRNIQYF. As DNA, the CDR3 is TGTGCCTGGAGTACGGTTACAGGGCGAAACATTCAGTACTTC.

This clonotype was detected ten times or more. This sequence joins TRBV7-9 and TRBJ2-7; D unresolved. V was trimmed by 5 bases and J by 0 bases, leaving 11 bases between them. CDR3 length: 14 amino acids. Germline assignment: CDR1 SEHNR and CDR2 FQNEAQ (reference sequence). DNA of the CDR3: TGTGCCAGCAGCGAGGACGGTCTCTCCTACGAGCAGTACTTC. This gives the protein CASSEDGLSYEQYF.

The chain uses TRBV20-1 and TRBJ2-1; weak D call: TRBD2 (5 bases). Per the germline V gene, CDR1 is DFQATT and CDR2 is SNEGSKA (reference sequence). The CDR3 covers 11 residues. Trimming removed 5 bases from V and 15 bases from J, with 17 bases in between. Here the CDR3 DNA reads TGCAGTGCTGACGACTACAATGAACGGTTCTTC. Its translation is CSADDYNERFF.